Below are 25 T cell receptor beta chains sequenced from a single sample in a study of T cells in women clearing cervical HPV infection. Sequencing was performed with immunoSEQ multiplex PCR; in TCRdb, only in-frame clones are kept and a portion is missing. The sample table sets out tens of thousands of clones. Sequencing input: blood buffy coat. The source of these receptors is a woman aged 18 to 75 with a cervical HPV16 infection that either progressed to CIN3+ or cleared (not recorded which).

The sequenced part of the CDR3 DNA is TGTGCCAGTAGTATAGTGACGGCGGGACAGGGTGATCTGGCA. As protein: CASSIVTAGQGDLA. From start to end, the CDR3 is CASSIVTAGQGDLALFF. This chain connects TRBV19 to TRBJ1-4, with 9 bases fitting TRBD1. The read finishes 3 residues shy of the CDR3 end, and the germline J gene is used to complete it. Germline V CDR1 and CDR2: LNHDA, SQIVND (reference sequence). The CDR3 runs to 17 residues.

Note on this clone: The read stops 3 residues short of the end of the CDR3; the missing end is completed from the germline J gene. V usage is TRBV12-3 or TRBV12-4 and J usage is TRBJ1-2, with a possible D match to TRBD1 (6 bases). CDR3 length: 13 amino acids. The germline V and J ends were trimmed by 5 bases and 2 bases, with 9 bases remaining between them. The CDR3 DNA, read in part, is TGTGCCAGCAGTCTTACAGGGAACTATGGC. This encodes CASSLTGNYG. The entire CDR3 protein is CASSLTGNYGYTF.

Incomplete CDR3 DNA: TGTGCCAGTAGTATCCCCGGACAATATGGC. Translation: CASSIPGQYG. The full-length CDR3 reads as CASSIPGQYGYTF. V gene TRBV19 combines with J gene TRBJ1-2; maybe TRBD1 (5 bases). The read ends 3 residues early relative to the CDR3; the germline J gene fills the gap. This CDR3 has 13 residues. Looked up from germline, CDR1 is LNHDA and CDR2 is SQIVND (reference sequence). Trimming pared 3 bases from V and 5 bases from J, leaving 10 bases between.

On this clone: The CDR3 end lies 3 residues beyond the end of the read and is filled in from the germline J gene. The J gene is TRBJ2-7, the V gene TRBV29-1, with D maybe TRBD2 (7 bases). Germline-derived CDR1 and CDR2 are SQVTM and ANQGSEA. Between the trimmed V and J ends, which lost 6 bases and 2 bases, there was a span of 17 bases. The CDR3 sequence is 14 residues long. The sequenced CDR3 bases are TGCAGCGTCGGGAAGGGGGGGCCCACCTACGAG. It yields the protein CSVGKGGPTYE. The entire CDR3 reads CSVGKGGPTYEQYF.

Remarks on this clone: The junction shows a germline mismatch at one end, possibly a read error. The read ends 3 residues shy of where the CDR3 ends; the end is completed using the germline J gene. The rearrangement links TRBV19 to TRBJ2-7; D gene unclear. The CDR3 is 14 residues long. Germline V gene sequence: CDR1 LNHDA, CDR2 SQIVND (reference sequence). Incomplete CDR3 DNA: TGTGCCAGTAGTCCCCGCGCGCGATCCTCCGAG. It encodes CASSPRARSSE. The CDR3 in its entirety is CASSPRARSSEQYF.

Notes on this clone: The read terminates 3 residues ahead of where the CDR3 ends, so the germline J gene completes it. The chain is built from TRBV19 and TRBJ2-3; D not resolved. Trimming removed 4 bases from V and 0 bases from J, with 11 bases in between. This CDR3 is 15 amino acids long. Germline values: CDR1 LNHDA, CDR2 SQIVND (reference sequence). CDR3 in amino acids: CASSKKFPSTDTQYF. Partial CDR3 DNA: TGTGCCAGTAGTAAAAAATTTCCTAGCACAGATACG. The whole variable domain, remainder taken from reference TRBV19 and TRBJ2-3, is DGGITQSPKYLFRKEGQNVTLSCEQNLNHDAMYWYRQDPGQGLRLIYYSQIVNDFQKGDIAEGYSVSREKKESFPLTVTSAQKNPTAFYLCASSKKFPSTDTQYFGPGTRLTVL.

Points on this clone: The read comes to an end 3 residues before the CDR3 does, leaving the germline J gene to fill in the end. V and J are TRBV18 and TRBJ1-4, with D maybe TRBD1 (6 bases). The CDR3 has 12 residues. Germline CDR1 is KGHSH and CDR2 is LQKENI. Trimming stripped 2 bases from V and 8 bases from J, with 6 bases between. The covered CDR3 bases are TGTGCCAGCTCACCAGACAGGGAAAAA. It specifies CASSPDREK. The complete CDR3 reads CASSPDREKLFF.

Regarding this clone: The CDR3 end lies 3 residues beyond the end of the read and is filled in from the germline J gene. V usage is TRBV30 and J usage is TRBJ1-4, with D perhaps TRBD1 (5 bases). This CDR3 contains 14 residues. Germline CDR1 reads GTSNPN; CDR2 reads SVGIG (reference sequence). The CDR3 DNA, read in part, is TGTGCCTGGGGGCAGGGTGCTGGGGCCAACGTA. It codes for CAWGQGAGANV. The whole CDR3 reads CAWGQGAGANVLFF.

As to this clone: The CDR3 end lies 3 residues beyond the end of the read and is filled in from the germline J gene. The rearrangement joins TRBV18 to TRBJ1-3; D gene ambiguous. CDR1 and CDR2 (germline): KGHSH, LQKENI. The germline V and J ends were trimmed by 4 bases and 4 bases, with 8 bases remaining between them. The CDR3 length is 13 residues. CDR3 DNA, as far as it was read: TGTGCCAGCTCACTCCAGGAGGGAAACACC. It translates to CASSLQEGNT. The CDR3 in full is CASSLQEGNTIYF.

Incomplete CDR3 DNA: TGTGCCAGCAGCTTAGCTCTCGGGACTAGCGGGAGGACCGGT. Amino acids: CASSLALGTSGRTG. The entire CDR3 protein reads CASSLALGTSGRTGQYF. The chain links TRBV7-8 to TRBJ2-4; the match to TRBD2 covers 15 bases. The CDR3 is cut off 3 residues early in the read; its end comes from the germline J gene. The CDR3 contains 17 residues. Germline CDR1 reads SGHVS; CDR2 reads FQNEAQ.

To note about this clone: The read is 3 residues too short to cover the CDR3 end, so that end is filled in from the germline J gene. The chain employs TRBV6-2 or TRBV6-3 and TRBJ2-1; the match to TRBD2 covers 10 bases. V was clipped by 6 bases and J by 1 base; unmatched bases: 6. This CDR3 region has 16 residues. Germline CDR1 is MNHEY and CDR2 is SVGEGT. This CDR3 is CASSPRTSGSYNEQFF. The part of the CDR3 DNA that was read is TGTGCCAGCAGCCCGAGGACTAGCGGATCCTACAATGAG.

Incomplete CDR3 DNA: TGTGCCAGCAGCAGGCTAGCGGGAGGGCTTGAG. Its translation: CASSRLAGGLE. The CDR3, in full, reads CASSRLAGGLEQFF. This chain uses TRBV7-3 with TRBJ2-1; 12 nucleotides agree with TRBD2. Read data end 3 residues before the CDR3 end; the end is taken from the germline J gene. The V segment lost 5 bases and the J segment 9 bases; nucleotides outside the gene matches: 5. CDR3 length equals 14 residues. CDR1 is SGHTA, CDR2 FQGTGA, per germline. Using reference TRBV7-3 and TRBJ2-1 for the parts outside the CDR3, the full variable domain is GAGVSQTPSNKVTEKGKYVELRCDPISGHTALYWYRQSLGQGPEFLIYFQGTGAADDSGLPNDRFFAVRPEGSVSTLKIQRTERGDSAVYLCASSRLAGGLEQFFGPGTRLTVL.

As for this clone: The sequenced fragment ends 3 residues before the CDR3 boundary, so the rest is inferred from the germline J gene. The chain employs TRBV29-1 and TRBJ2-2; D call uncertain. Germline V gene sequence: CDR1 SQVTM, CDR2 ANQGSEA. This CDR3 spans 13 amino acids. V was clipped by 6 bases and J by 1 base, with 9 bases between them. The DNA read from the CDR3 is TGCAGCGTCCAGAGAGGGAACACCGGGGAG. It encodes CSVQRGNTGE. The whole CDR3 sequence is CSVQRGNTGELFF.

To note about this clone: The read ends 3 residues before the CDR3 terminus; that terminus is restored from the germline J gene. The gene calls are TRBV7-2 and TRBJ2-5; the match to TRBD2 covers 11 bases. Germline CDR1 reads SGHTA; CDR2 reads FQGNSA. With 5 bases clipped from V and 2 bases from J, the junction kept 4 bases outside the gene matches. The CDR3 length is 15 residues. CDR3 DNA (partial): TGTGCCAGCAGCCTTAGCGGGGGGGAACAAGAGACC. It yields the protein CASSLSGGEQET. In full, the CDR3 reads CASSLSGGEQETQYF.

With regard to this clone: Read sequence stops 3 residues before the CDR3 end, and the germline J gene provides the missing end. This sequence joins TRBV14 and TRBJ2-5; 8 bases line up with TRBD1. The V gene's germline CDR1 is SGHDN and CDR2 FVKESK. The CDR3 runs 14 residues. The trim removed 1 base at V and 6 bases at J, leaving 4 bases unmatched. The CDR3 sequence is CASSQAGQEQTQYF. The CDR3 bases that were read are TGTGCCAGCAGCCAAGCGGGACAGGAACAGACC.

Points on this clone: The CDR3 end falls 3 residues outside the read, so it is completed with the germline J gene. The chain has TRBV7-9 and TRBJ1-4; 10 positions agree with TRBD1. The CDR3 runs to 15 residues. Trimming removed 2 bases from V and 6 bases from J; junction bases left unmatched: 3. The germline CDR1 and CDR2 sequences are SEHNR and FQNEAQ (reference sequence). CDR3 sequence reads: CASSLPGTGDEKLFF. The CDR3 bases that were read are TGTGCCAGCAGCTTACCCGGGACAGGGGATGAAAAA.

Notes on this clone: Read coverage stops 3 residues before the CDR3 terminus; the germline J gene supplies the remainder. The rearrangement uses TRBV7-8 and TRBJ2-1; 9 nucleotides agree with TRBD1. Germline V lookup: CDR1 SGHVS, CDR2 FQNEAQ. Trimming took 4 bases from V and 5 from J; bases not matched to a gene: 3. The CDR3 runs to 14 residues. The CDR3 loop reads CASSSGTGHNEQFF. The part of the CDR3 DNA that was read is TGTGCCAGCAGCTCCGGGACAGGGCACAATGAG.

Concerning this clone itself: The sequence runs out 3 residues before the end of the CDR3; the remainder is reconstructed from the germline J gene. V gene TRBV18 combines with J gene TRBJ2-7; TRBD2 is a possible D gene (7 bases). Germline-derived CDR1 and CDR2 are KGHSH and LQKENI. The CDR3 is made up of 14 amino acids. Trimming shortened V by 6 bases and J by 6 bases, and 18 bases separated the two germline ends. CDR3 DNA, as far as it was read: TGTGCCAGCTCCGCTCGGGGAGGGGGTCCCGAG. It encodes CASSARGGGPE. The whole CDR3 protein reads CASSARGGGPEQYF.

As regards this clone: The read is 3 residues too short to cover the CDR3 end, so that end is filled in from the germline J gene. V and J are TRBV7-9 and TRBJ1-1; possibly TRBD1 for D (5 bases). From germline, CDR1 is SEHNR and CDR2 FQNEAQ (reference sequence). The ends were cut back, 1 base at V and 6 bases at J, with 12 bases in the middle. The CDR3 consists of 14 residues. The chain's CDR3 is CASSLGVRGPEAFF. The CDR3 DNA, read in part, is TGTGCCAGCAGCTTAGGCGTTAGGGGCCCTGAA.

To note about this clone: Read data end 3 residues before the CDR3 end; the end is taken from the germline J gene. This chain joins TRBV6-2 or TRBV6-3 and TRBJ2-1; TRBD2 matches at 7 bases. V shed 7 bases, J shed 4 bases, and the junction held 10 bases outside the gene matches. This CDR3 contains 15 residues. Germline V gene lookup returns CDR1 MNHEY and CDR2 SVGEGT. The CDR3 protein is CASTAGASGYNEQFF. The CDR3 bases that were read are TGTGCCAGCACCGCCGGGGCTAGCGGTTACAATGAG.

As concerns this clone: The read is 3 residues too short to cover the CDR3 end, so that end is filled in from the germline J gene. The chain couples TRBV6-1 to TRBJ2-5; D uncertain. V dropped 2 bases and J dropped 5 bases, with 6 bases sitting between them. CDR3 length: 12 amino acids. Germline V gives CDR1 MNHNS, CDR2 SASEGT. CDR3 bases read: TGTGCCAGCAGTGAAATAGGGGAGACC. Amino acids: CASSEIGET. The CDR3 as a whole reads CASSEIGETQYF.

Worth noting for this clone: The read is 3 residues too short to cover the CDR3 end, so that end is filled in from the germline J gene. The J gene is TRBJ1-5, the V gene TRBV7-6, with 7 bases matching TRBD1. The trim removed 6 bases at V and 3 bases at J, leaving 8 bases unmatched. Per germline, CDR1 SGHVS and CDR2 FNYEAQ. The CDR3 is 15 amino acids. CDR3 DNA (partial): TGTGCCAGCAGTCCCGACAGGGCCCCCAATCAGCCC. Translating it yields CASSPDRAPNQP. The whole CDR3 protein is CASSPDRAPNQPQHF.

A word on this clone: The read halts 3 residues ahead of the CDR3 end, with the missing end drawn from the germline J gene. The chain carries TRBV6-2 or TRBV6-3 and TRBJ2-3; 10 bases align to TRBD2. Germline V lookup: CDR1 MNHEY, CDR2 SVGEGT. J lost 5 bases, V lost 0 bases, and 8 bases had no gene match. CDR3 length equals 17 residues. The DNA read from the CDR3 is TGTGCCAGCAGTTACTCTCGGCTAGCGGGAGTGAGAGATACG. This codes for CASSYSRLAGVRDT. The complete CDR3 protein is CASSYSRLAGVRDTQYF.

Regarding this clone: The read terminates 3 residues before the CDR3 end, so the remaining end is supplied by the germline J gene. The genes are TRBV7-8 and TRBJ2-7; 7 nucleotides line up with TRBD2. V lost 3 bases to trimming and J lost 0 bases; unmatched junction nucleotides: 2. Germline V gene data show CDR1 as SGHVS and CDR2 as FQNEAQ. The CDR3 extends over 14 amino acids. CDR3 sequence: CASSLGGDSYEQYF. CDR3 DNA, as far as it was read: TGTGCCAGCAGCTTGGGGGGGGACTCCTACGAG.

Comment on this clone: Read coverage stops 3 residues before the CDR3 terminus; the germline J gene supplies the remainder. V and J are TRBV20-1 and TRBJ2-2, with D unresolved. The germline V and J ends were trimmed by 1 base and 0 bases, with 6 bases remaining between them. Germline loops: CDR1 DFQATT, CDR2 SNEGSKA (reference sequence). The CDR3 spans 14 residues. The CDR3 reads CSARVPTNTGELFF. CDR3 DNA (partial): TGCAGTGCTAGAGTTCCCACGAACACCGGGGAG.